Listed below are T cell receptor beta chains from one sample, sequenced in a study of T cell repertoires in cytomegalovirus infection. Which antigens these TCRs recognize remains unknown. TCRdb recomputed calls from the reads with MiXCR, one row per CDR3 protein. The sample lists about 770,000 distinct CDR3 sequences; around 29% were seen once. The material sequenced was cultured CD8+ T cells from PBMCs, taken from culture after CMV antigen stimulation. These receptors were obtained from a human donor in good health (CMV status not recorded). Some clones in this sample may be carry-over from other donors' samples. Both conserved end residues are part of each CDR3. D genes are given only for firm matches. Only some rows state a clone size, as once, few, many or a class for expanded clones.

TRBJ2-7	17	-	TRBV4-2	-	TGTGCCAGCAGCCAAGGAATGACAGCAGCTTACTCCTACGAGCAGTACTTC	CASSQGMTAAYSYEQYF
TRBJ2-5	16	-	TRBV7-9	many	TGTGCCAGCAGCTTAGGAGATCTAGGGCGACAAGAGACCCAGTACTTC	CASSLGDLGRQETQYF
TRBJ1-5	14	TRBD1	TRBV12-3/TRBV12-4	-	TGTGCCAGCGGGACAGCGCCGAAGAATCAGCCCCAGCATTTT	CASGTAPKNQPQHF
TRBJ1-1	16	TRBD1	TRBV27	few	TGTGCCAGCAGTTTGGTCCCTGGGACAGGGCCCACTGAAGCTTTCTTT	CASSLVPGTGPTEAFF
TRBJ2-1	12	-	TRBV28	-	TGTGCCAGCAGTCCCGGACAGATTGAGCAGTTCTTC	CASSPGQIEQFF
TRBJ2-7	12	-	TRBV7-8	-	TGTGCCAGCAGCTCCGACGCCGACGAGCAGTACTTC	CASSSDADEQYF
TRBJ1-4	13	-	TRBV7-8	-	TGTGCCAGCAGCTTAGTTTCCGAGGAAAAACTGTTTTTT	CASSLVSEEKLFF
TRBJ1-2	16	TRBD1	TRBV27	few	TGTGCCAGCAGTTTAATCTACAGGGGAAATAACTATGGCTACACCTTC	CASSLIYRGNNYGYTF
TRBJ2-2	16	-	TRBV19	-	TGTGCCAGTAGTCCAGGGACGGCCCCGTTGTCCGGGGAGCTGTTTTTT	CASSPGTAPLSGELFF
TRBJ1-2	11	TRBD1	TRBV19	-	TGTGCCAGTAACAGGGGATATGGCTACACCTTC	CASNRGYGYTF
TRBJ2-1	15	-	TRBV27	-	TGTGCCAGCAATCAGGGTGGGGCGTCCTACAATGAGCAGTTCTTC	CASNQGGASYNEQFF
TRBJ2-7	11	-	TRBV27	once	TGTGCCAGCAGTTTTAACAACGAGCAGTACTTC	CASSFNNEQYF
TRBJ2-3	12	-	TRBV27	-	TGTGCCAGCGGGACTGAGACAGATACGCAGTATTTT	CASGTETDTQYF
TRBJ2-3	14	TRBD2	TRBV9	-	TGTGCCAGCACCGTAAGCGGGGGTTTGGATACGCAGTATTTT	CASTVSGGLDTQYF
TRBJ1-2	16	TRBD1	TRBV27	-	TGTGCCAGCAGTTTAATAGGGGGCAAAGCTAACTATGGCTACACCTTC	CASSLIGGKANYGYTF
TRBJ2-6	17	-	TRBV27	few	TGTGCCAGCAGTCCTCTGCTGACAGGCTCTGGGGCCAACGTCCTGACTTTC	CASSPLLTGSGANVLTF
TRBJ1-5	13	-	TRBV6-2/TRBV6-3	-	TGTGCCAGCAGTTACGGCAGGGATAGGCCCCAGCATTTT	CASSYGRDRPQHF
TRBJ2-4	16	-	TRBV6-2/TRBV6-3	few	TGTGCCAGCAGTTACCGGGACACTCTAGCCAAAAACATTCAGTACTTC	CASSYRDTLAKNIQYF
TRBJ1-5	14	TRBD1	TRBV12-3/TRBV12-4	few	TGTGCCAGCAGCTGGACAGGGCAAGGCCAGCCCCAGCATTTT	CASSWTGQGQPQHF
TRBJ2-1	16	-	TRBV10-3	-	TGTGCCATCAGTGAGGGGTCAGGTCTGATAGGAAATGAGCAGTTCTTC	CAISEGSGLIGNEQFF
TRBJ1-2	15	-	TRBV5-5	few	TGTGCCAGCAGCTTGTTATGGACGGATGACTATGGCTACACCTTC	CASSLLWTDDYGYTF
TRBJ1-1	13	-	TRBV12-3/TRBV12-4	-	TGTGCCAGCAGTTGGGGGGAAGCCACTGAAGCTTTCTTT	CASSWGEATEAFF
TRBJ1-1	17	-	TRBV6-5	few	TGTGCCAGCAGTTACTCGAATGAAGGGTTGCTGAACACTGAAGCTTTCTTT	CASSYSNEGLLNTEAFF
TRBJ1-1	12	-	TRBV18	-	TGTGCCAGCTCACCAAGGGCAGTTGAAGCTTTCTTT	CASSPRAVEAFF
TRBJ1-5	13	-	TRBV6-5	-	TGTGCCAGCACAGGTGTAACGGGTCAGCCCCAGCATTTT	CASTGVTGQPQHF
TRBJ2-1	16	-	TRBV4-3	few	TGCGCCAGCAGCCAAGTCGGAGCGTTGGCCTACAATGAGCAGTTCTTC	CASSQVGALAYNEQFF
TRBJ2-1	19	TRBD2	TRBV6-5	-	TGTGCCAGCAGTTACCCCCCTAGCGGGGGGTATCTCTCCTACAATGAGCAGTTCTTC	CASSYPPSGGYLSYNEQFF
TRBJ2-7	18	-	TRBV28	few	TGTGCCAGCAGCACGCGGGGACCCGATACCCCTTGGCACTACGAGCAGTACTTC	CASSTRGPDTPWHYEQYF
TRBJ2-7	15	-	TRBV7-6	-	TGTGCCAGCAGCTTAGCACCGGGGAGGTCTTACGAGCAGTACTTC	CASSLAPGRSYEQYF
TRBJ1-1	14	-	TRBV6-5	-	TGTGCCAGCAGCCACGGGGCCTCTAACACTGAAGCTTTCTTT	CASSHGASNTEAFF
TRBJ2-7	14	-	TRBV7-9	-	TGTGCCAGCAGCTTGGGGCAGGGCAACTACGAGCAGTACTTC	CASSLGQGNYEQYF
TRBJ2-5	12	-	TRBV6-2/TRBV6-3	many	TGTGCCAGCAGTTACTCGAGGGAGACCCAGTACTTC	CASSYSRETQYF
TRBJ2-7	14	-	TRBV7-6	few	TGTGCCAGCAGCCCGACCGGAGACCTCTACGAGCAGTACTTC	CASSPTGDLYEQYF
TRBJ2-7	11	-	TRBV10-2	-	TGCGCCAGCAGTGAGGACAGCGAGCAGTACTTC	CASSEDSEQYF
TRBJ1-5	15	TRBD1	TRBV19	-	TGTGCCAGTAGTTACGCGGACAGGGACAATCAGCCCCAGCATTTT	CASSYADRDNQPQHF
TRBJ2-5	13	-	TRBV2	-	TGTGCTGAAAACCCCGACGGAGGTCTCACCTTGTACTTC	CAENPDGGLTLYF
TRBJ1-1	13	-	TRBV6-2/TRBV6-3	-	TGTGCCAGCAGGCCGGGATCCCCGGCTGAAGCTTTCTTT	CASRPGSPAEAFF
TRBJ2-2	17	-	TRBV18	many	TGTGCCAGCTCACCCTCTCCTCATCGCCTCTCCACCGGGGAGCTGTTTTTT	CASSPSPHRLSTGELFF
TRBJ2-5	15	TRBD1	TRBV15	-	TGTGCCACCAGCAAGGGGACAGAGTTCCAAGAGACCCAGTACTTC	CATSKGTEFQETQYF
TRBJ2-5	16	TRBD1	TRBV7-2	many	TGTGCCAGCAGCTTAAGGACAGGGCTAGAGGAAGAGACCCAGTACTTC	CASSLRTGLEEETQYF
TRBJ2-1	15	-	TRBV7-2	many	TGTGCCAGCAGCTTTTATTTTACCCCATACAATGAGCAGTTCTTC	CASSFYFTPYNEQFF